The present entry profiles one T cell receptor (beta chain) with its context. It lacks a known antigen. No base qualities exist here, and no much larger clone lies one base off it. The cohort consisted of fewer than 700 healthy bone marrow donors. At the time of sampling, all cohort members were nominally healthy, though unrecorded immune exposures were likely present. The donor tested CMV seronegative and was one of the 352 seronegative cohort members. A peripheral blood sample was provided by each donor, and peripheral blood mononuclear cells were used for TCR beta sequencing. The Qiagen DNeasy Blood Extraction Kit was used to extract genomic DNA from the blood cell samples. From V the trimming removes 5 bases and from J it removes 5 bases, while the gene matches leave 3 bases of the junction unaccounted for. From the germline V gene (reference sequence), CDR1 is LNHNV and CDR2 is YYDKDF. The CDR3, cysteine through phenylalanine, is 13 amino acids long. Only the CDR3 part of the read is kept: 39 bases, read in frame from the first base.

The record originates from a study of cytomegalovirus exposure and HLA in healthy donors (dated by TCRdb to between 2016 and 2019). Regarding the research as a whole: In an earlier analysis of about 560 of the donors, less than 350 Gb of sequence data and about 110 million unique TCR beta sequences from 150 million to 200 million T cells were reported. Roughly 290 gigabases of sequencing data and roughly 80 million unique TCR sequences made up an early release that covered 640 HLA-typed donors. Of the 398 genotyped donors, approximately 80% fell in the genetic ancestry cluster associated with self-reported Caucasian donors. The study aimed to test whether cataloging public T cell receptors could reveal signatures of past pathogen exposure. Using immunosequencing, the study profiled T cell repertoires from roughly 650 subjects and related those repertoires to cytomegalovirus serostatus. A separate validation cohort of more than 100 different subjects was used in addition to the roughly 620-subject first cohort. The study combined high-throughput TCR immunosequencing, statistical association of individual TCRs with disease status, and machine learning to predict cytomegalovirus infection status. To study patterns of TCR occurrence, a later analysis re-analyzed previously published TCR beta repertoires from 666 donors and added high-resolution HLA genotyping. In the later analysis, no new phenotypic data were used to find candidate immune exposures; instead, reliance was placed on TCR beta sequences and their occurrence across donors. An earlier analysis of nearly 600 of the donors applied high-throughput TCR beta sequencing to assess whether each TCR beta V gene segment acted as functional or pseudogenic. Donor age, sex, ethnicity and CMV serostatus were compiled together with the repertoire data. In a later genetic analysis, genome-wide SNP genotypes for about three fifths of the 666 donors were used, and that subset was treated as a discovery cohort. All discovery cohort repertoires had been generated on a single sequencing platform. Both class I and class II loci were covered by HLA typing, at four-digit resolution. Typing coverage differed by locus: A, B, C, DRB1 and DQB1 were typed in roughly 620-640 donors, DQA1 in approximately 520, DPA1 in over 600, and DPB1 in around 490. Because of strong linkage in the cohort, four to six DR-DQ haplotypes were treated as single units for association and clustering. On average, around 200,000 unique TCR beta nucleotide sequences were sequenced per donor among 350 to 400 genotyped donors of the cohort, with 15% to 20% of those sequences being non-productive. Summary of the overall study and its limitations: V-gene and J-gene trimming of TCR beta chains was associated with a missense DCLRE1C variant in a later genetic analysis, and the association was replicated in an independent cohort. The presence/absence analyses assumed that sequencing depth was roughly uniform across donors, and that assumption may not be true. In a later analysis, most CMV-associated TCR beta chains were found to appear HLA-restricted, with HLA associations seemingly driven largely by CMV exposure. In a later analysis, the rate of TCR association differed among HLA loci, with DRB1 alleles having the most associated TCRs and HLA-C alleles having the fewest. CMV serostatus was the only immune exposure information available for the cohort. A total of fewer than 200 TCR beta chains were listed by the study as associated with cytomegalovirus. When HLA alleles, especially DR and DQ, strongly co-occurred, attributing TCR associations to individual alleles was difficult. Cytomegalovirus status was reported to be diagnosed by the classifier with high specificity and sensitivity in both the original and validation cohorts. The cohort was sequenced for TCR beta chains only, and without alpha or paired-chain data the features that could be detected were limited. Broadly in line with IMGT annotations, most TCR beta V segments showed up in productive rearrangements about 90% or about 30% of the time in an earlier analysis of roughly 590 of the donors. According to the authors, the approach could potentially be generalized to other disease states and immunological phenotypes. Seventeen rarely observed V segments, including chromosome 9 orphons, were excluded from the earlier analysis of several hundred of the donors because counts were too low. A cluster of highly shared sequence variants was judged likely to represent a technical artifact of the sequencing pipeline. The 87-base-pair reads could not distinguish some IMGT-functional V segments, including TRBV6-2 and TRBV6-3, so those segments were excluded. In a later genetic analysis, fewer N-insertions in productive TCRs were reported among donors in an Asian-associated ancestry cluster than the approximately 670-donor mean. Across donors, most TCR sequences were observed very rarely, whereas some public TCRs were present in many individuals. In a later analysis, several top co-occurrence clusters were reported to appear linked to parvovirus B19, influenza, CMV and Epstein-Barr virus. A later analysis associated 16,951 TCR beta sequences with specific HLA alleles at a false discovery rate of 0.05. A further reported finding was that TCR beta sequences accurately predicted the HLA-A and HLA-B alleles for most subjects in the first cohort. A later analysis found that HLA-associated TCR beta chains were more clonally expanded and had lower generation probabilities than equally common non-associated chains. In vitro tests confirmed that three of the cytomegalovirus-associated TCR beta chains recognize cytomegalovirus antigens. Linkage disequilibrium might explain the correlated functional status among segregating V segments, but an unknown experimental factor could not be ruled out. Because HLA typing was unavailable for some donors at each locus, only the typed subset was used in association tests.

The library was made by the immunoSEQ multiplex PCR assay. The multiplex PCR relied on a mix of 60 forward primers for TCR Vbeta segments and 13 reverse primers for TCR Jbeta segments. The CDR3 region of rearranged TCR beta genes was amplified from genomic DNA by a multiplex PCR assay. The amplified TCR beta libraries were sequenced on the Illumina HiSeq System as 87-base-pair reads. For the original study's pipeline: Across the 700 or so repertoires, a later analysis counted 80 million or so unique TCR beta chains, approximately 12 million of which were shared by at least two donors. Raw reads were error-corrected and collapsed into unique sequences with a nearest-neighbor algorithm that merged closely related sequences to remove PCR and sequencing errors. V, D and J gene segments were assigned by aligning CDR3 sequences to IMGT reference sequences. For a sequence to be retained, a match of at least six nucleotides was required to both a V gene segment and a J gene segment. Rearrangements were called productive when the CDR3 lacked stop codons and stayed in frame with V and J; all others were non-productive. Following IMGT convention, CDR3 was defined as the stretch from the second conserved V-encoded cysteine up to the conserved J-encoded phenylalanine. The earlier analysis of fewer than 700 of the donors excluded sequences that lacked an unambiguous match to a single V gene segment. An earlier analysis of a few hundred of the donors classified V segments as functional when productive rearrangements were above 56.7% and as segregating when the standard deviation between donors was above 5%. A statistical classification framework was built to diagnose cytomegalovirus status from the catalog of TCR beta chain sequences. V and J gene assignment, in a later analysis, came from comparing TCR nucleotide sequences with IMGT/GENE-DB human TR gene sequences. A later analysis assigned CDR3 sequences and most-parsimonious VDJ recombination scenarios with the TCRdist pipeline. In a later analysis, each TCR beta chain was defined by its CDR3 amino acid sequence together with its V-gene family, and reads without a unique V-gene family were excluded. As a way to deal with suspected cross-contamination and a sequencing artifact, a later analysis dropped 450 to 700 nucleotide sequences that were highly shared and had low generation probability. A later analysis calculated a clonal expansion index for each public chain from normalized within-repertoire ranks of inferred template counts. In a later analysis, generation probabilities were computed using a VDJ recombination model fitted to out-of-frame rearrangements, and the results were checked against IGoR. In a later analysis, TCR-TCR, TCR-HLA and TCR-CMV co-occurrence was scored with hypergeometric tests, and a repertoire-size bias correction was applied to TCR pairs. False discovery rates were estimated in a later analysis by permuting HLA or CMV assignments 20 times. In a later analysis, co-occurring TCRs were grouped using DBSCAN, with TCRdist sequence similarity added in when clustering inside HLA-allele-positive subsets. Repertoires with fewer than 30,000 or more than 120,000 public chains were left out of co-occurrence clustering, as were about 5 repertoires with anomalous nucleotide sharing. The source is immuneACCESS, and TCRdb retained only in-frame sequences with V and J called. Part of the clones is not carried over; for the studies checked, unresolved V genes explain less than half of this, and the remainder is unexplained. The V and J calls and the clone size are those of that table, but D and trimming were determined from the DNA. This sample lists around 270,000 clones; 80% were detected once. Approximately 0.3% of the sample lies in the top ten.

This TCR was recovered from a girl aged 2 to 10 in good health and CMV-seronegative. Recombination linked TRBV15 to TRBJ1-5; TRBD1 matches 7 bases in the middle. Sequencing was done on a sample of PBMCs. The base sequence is TGTGCCACCAGCTCACAGGGGCATCAGCCCCAGCATTTT. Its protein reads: CATSSQGHQPQHF.